The T cell receptor (beta chain) described here comes from a study of chemoradiotherapy in HPV16-positive cancers. Looking at the study overall: Candidate HPV-specific T-cell clones and common TCR motifs came from functional assays in a couple of HPV16-positive patients.

The V gene's germline CDR1 is PRHDT and CDR2 FYEKMQ (reference sequence). The CDR3 is made up of 12 amino acids. Produced via immunoSEQ multiplex PCR; TCRdb's table is partial and in-frame only. The sample consists of thousands of clones, 70% to 85% of them appearing once. For this clone: The junction departs from the called germline gene at one end, perhaps through a read error.

The chain couples TRBV13 to TRBJ2-7, with D maybe TRBD2 (6 bases). This clonotype was sampled from a human donor with HPV-associated anogenital cancer. The source material was tumor tissue, sampled from a patient who underwent chemoradiotherapy. The CDR3: CASRRDSHEQYF. The CDR3 DNA reads TGTGCCAGCAGACGGGACTCCCACGAGCAGTACTTC.